The 28 T cell receptor beta chains reported below all come from one sample, sequenced in a study of T-cell reconstitution after alpha-beta-depleted transplantation in children. Unique molecular identifiers were built into the TCRbeta library. MiXCR, run by TCRdb on the PCR reads, gives a single entry per CDR3 protein. The table records roughly 790,000 distinct CDR3 sequences, roughly 16% of them present only once. The sequencing here drew on PBMCs, mostly from graft donor cells, taken 360 days after TCRalphabeta/CD19-depleted stem cell transplant. These receptors originate from a male patient aged 10 to 17 who had a stem cell transplant for acute lymphoblastic leukemia, so the T cells may come from the graft donor.

This chain links TRBV4-2 with TRBJ1-1; TRBD1 agrees at 7 bases. With 5 bases clipped from V and 1 base from J, the junction kept 10 bases outside the gene matches. Germline lookup yields CDR1 LGHNA and CDR2 YNFKEQ. This CDR3 region has 16 residues. This CDR3 is CASSSQTGLGNTEAFF. CDR3 in DNA: TGTGCCAGCAGCTCGCAGACAGGGCTAGGGAACACTGAAGCTTTCTTT.

This chain links TRBV5-1 with TRBJ2-3; 13 nucleotides line up with TRBD2. This CDR3 has 17 amino acids. Germline assignment: CDR1 SGHRS and CDR2 YFSETQ. J gave up 4 bases and V 1 base, and 6 bases lay outside the gene matches. The CDR3 DNA follows: TGCGCCAGCAGCTTGAGCGGACTAGCGGGAGTTGCAGATACGCAGTATTTT. Translated: CASSLSGLAGVADTQYF.

This clonotype came up many times. V gene TRBV9 combines with J gene TRBJ2-1, with 11 nucleotides matching TRBD2. Germline-derived CDR1 and CDR2 are SGDLS and YYNGEE. CDR3 length equals 16 residues. The trim removed 3 bases at V and 4 bases at J, leaving 6 bases unmatched. This chain's CDR3 is CASSGRLAGPYNEQFF. The CDR3, as DNA: TGTGCCAGCAGCGGCAGACTAGCGGGACCTTACAATGAGCAGTTCTTC.

The chain links TRBV12-3 or TRBV12-4 to TRBJ2-7; 7 bases align to TRBD1. Trimming removed 2 bases from V and 1 base from J; junction bases left unmatched: 11. This CDR3 contains 17 residues. CDR3: CASSLNLQGLLSYEQYF. The CDR3 nucleotides are TGTGCCAGCAGTTTAAACCTACAGGGGTTACTTTCCTACGAGCAGTACTTC.

In its sample, this clonotype was seen many times. CDR3 protein: CASSLHLGTSGSLRYEQYF. The CDR3 region has the DNA TGTGCCAGCAGCCTCCATTTAGGGACTAGCGGGAGCCTACGCTACGAGCAGTACTTC. The chain links TRBV12-3 or TRBV12-4 to TRBJ2-7, with 14 bases lining up with TRBD2. The ends lost 6 bases at V and 3 bases at J; junction bases unmatched: 16. CDR3 length: 19 residues.

This chain links TRBV7-3 with TRBJ2-1; 8 nucleotides align to TRBD2. Looked up from germline, CDR1 is SGHTA and CDR2 is FQGTGA. There are 13 residues in the CDR3. The J segment lost 8 bases and the V segment lost 2 bases, leaving 2 bases of the junction unmatched. DNA for the CDR3: TGTGCCAGCAGCTTAGGACTAGCCTATGAGCAGTTCTTC. The encoded protein is CASSLGLAYEQFF.

There are a few counts of this clonotype. The chain joins TRBV11-2 to TRBJ2-1, with TRBD2 matching 9 bases. Germline trimming cut 4 bases from V and 12 bases from J; bases unmatched to any gene: 7. Germline V gene lookup returns CDR1 SGHAT and CDR2 FQNNGV. CDR3 size: 13 residues. CDR3 coding DNA: TGTGCCAGCAGCTACCGACTAGCGGAGTTGCAGTTCTTC. This gives the protein CASSYRLAELQFF.

This clonotype was seen a handful of times. This chain links TRBV4-1 with TRBJ1-2, with TRBD1 matching 8 bases. The germline CDR1 and CDR2 sequences are MGHRA and YSYEKL. This CDR3 is built from 15 residues. V shed 8 bases, J shed 4 bases, and the junction held 12 bases outside the gene matches. The CDR3 protein is CASGWRTGFTYGYTF. The CDR3 DNA follows: TGCGCCAGCGGGTGGAGGACAGGGTTTACCTATGGCTACACCTTC.

This clonotype occurred once. This may be a read error, as it is one base from a much larger clone. The conserved phenylalanine or tryptophan is not found at the CDR3 terminus, so this likely reflects a read error. The chain uses TRBV7-2 and TRBJ2-1, with D possibly matching TRBD1 (6 bases). Trimming removed 1 base from V and 4 bases from J, with 11 bases in between. The germline V gene has CDR1 SGHTA and CDR2 FQGNSA. This CDR3 is built from 15 residues. The CDR3 spells CASSLGDIGYNEQFS. The DNA for the CDR3 is TGTGCCAGCAGCTTAGGGGACATAGGATACAATGAGCAGTTCTCC.

The chain is built from TRBV2 and TRBJ2-7, with D possibly being TRBD1 (5 bases). Trimming left V 0 bases short and J 2 bases short, with 20 bases between. This CDR3 spans 18 amino acids. Germline V gives CDR1 SNHLY, CDR2 FYNNEI. The CDR3 DNA reads TGTGCCAGCAGTGAAGCGCTCGGTTGGGGCGGCCAAACCTACGAGCAGTACTTC. This codes for CASSEALGWGGQTYEQYF.

This clonotype was detected only a few times. The chain links TRBV7-9 to TRBJ2-7; 8 bases match TRBD1. Germline V gives CDR1 SEHNR, CDR2 FQNEAQ (reference sequence). This CDR3 contains 15 residues. After removal of 1 base from V and 1 base from J, the junction contained 3 bases not matched to a gene. DNA for the CDR3: TGTGCCAGCAGCTTAGTGGACAGGGAATCCTACGAGCAGTACTTC. It is translated as CASSLVDRESYEQYF.

The rearrangement joins TRBV20-1 to TRBJ2-7; D not certain. This CDR3 spans 10 amino acids. V lost 6 bases and J 5 bases, leaving 8 bases between the germline ends. CDR1 and CDR2 (germline): DFQATT, SNEGSKA (reference sequence). As DNA, the CDR3 is TGCAGTGCCCTAGGGCACGAGCAGTACTTC. Encoded protein: CSALGHEQYF.

Ten or more counts support this clonotype. The gene calls are TRBV5-1 and TRBJ2-1; TRBD2 matches at 12 bases. V lost 6 bases to trimming and J lost 3 bases; unmatched junction nucleotides: 4. In germline, CDR1 is SGHRS, CDR2 YFSETQ. The CDR3 spans 15 residues. This CDR3 is CASTPTSGSYNEQFF. In DNA form, the CDR3 reads TGCGCCAGCACCCCGACTAGCGGGAGCTACAATGAGCAGTTCTTC.

The CDR3 DNA reads TGTGCCAGCAGTTACCCGGGAGGGAACCAAGAGACCCAGTACTTC. It encodes CASSYPGGNQETQYF. The gene calls are TRBV6-2 or TRBV6-3 and TRBJ2-5, with 8 bases that match TRBD2. With 2 bases clipped from V and 0 bases from J, the junction kept 2 bases outside the gene matches. Germline values: CDR1 MNHEY, CDR2 SVGEGT. The CDR3 sequence is 15 residues long.

This clonotype has more than one count but fewer than ten. The V call is TRBV5-1, the J call TRBJ2-1; 11 nucleotides match TRBD2. V shed 2 bases, J shed 6 bases, and the junction held 4 bases outside the gene matches. The germline V gene encodes CDR1 SGHRS and CDR2 YFSETQ. The CDR3 spans 15 residues. CDR3 DNA sequence: TGCGCCAGCAGCTTTAGCGGGAGGGGCGGCAATGAGCAGTTCTTC. It is translated as CASSFSGRGGNEQFF. Looking up the rest from reference TRBV5-1 and TRBJ2-1 gives the full variable domain: KAGVTQTPRYLIKTRGQQVTLSCSPISGHRSVSWYQQTPGQGLQFLFEYFSETQRNKGNFPGRFSGRQFSNSRSEMNVSTLELGDSALYLCASSFSGRGGNEQFFGPGTRLTVL.

The genes are TRBV11-3 and TRBJ2-2; TRBD1 agrees at 9 bases. The CDR3 has 15 residues. With 4 bases clipped from V and 7 bases from J, the junction kept 7 bases outside the gene matches. The germline gives CDR1 SGHNT, CDR2 YENEEA. In DNA, the CDR3 is TGTGCCAGCAGCTGGGGACAGGGTCGGGACGGGGAGCTGTTTTTT. Translation: CASSWGQGRDGELFF.

This clonotype has a handful of counts. CDR3 protein: CASSLNGKSLNYGYTF. In DNA form, the CDR3 reads TGTGCCAGCAGTTTAAATGGGAAGTCGCTTAACTATGGCTACACCTTC. This sequence joins TRBV12-3 or TRBV12-4 and TRBJ1-2; D uncertain. V lost 2 bases and J 1 base, leaving 14 bases between the germline ends. This CDR3 is 16 amino acids long.

The chain couples TRBV4-1 to TRBJ2-7, with 12 bases identical to TRBD1. Germline CDR1 and CDR2: MGHRA and YSYEKL. The V segment lost 8 bases and the J segment 7 bases; nucleotides outside the gene matches: 6. This CDR3 spans 13 amino acids. The CDR3 DNA reads TGCGCCAGCCGCGGGACAGGGGGCGTGGAGCAGTACTTC. Protein product: CASRGTGGVEQYF.

V usage is TRBV5-1 and J usage is TRBJ2-1, with TRBD2 identical over 12 bases. The CDR3 is made up of 23 amino acids. CDR1 and CDR2 from the germline V gene are SGHRS and YFSETQ. After removal of 0 bases from V and 3 bases from J, the junction contained 22 bases not matched to a gene. The CDR3 DNA reads TGCGCCAGCAGCTTGGGGGGTTTGCTAGCGGGAGGGCCCACCTCGATGTTCTACAATGAGCAGTTCTTC. As protein: CASSLGGLLAGGPTSMFYNEQFF.

The chain joins TRBV30 to TRBJ1-5; D is undetermined. This CDR3 comprises 13 residues. The V gene's germline CDR1 is GTSNPN and CDR2 SVGIG (reference sequence). V was shortened by 2 bases and J by 7 bases, with 12 bases between the two germline ends. The CDR3: CAWSSGSVQPQHF. Here the CDR3 DNA reads TGTGCCTGGAGTTCGGGGAGCGTGCAGCCCCAGCATTTT. Variable domain in full (rest from reference TRBV30 and TRBJ1-5): SQTIHQWPATLVQPVGSPLSLECTVEGTSNPNLYWYRQAAGRGLQLLFYSVGIGQISSEVPQNLSASRPQDRQFILSSKKLLLSDSGFYLCAWSSGSVQPQHFGDGTRLSIL.

This clonotype was observed many times. The gene calls are TRBV9 and TRBJ2-5, with 7 bases lining up with TRBD1. Germline V gives CDR1 SGDLS, CDR2 YYNGEE. Trimming cost V 3 bases and J 5 bases; bases outside gene matches: 7. The CDR3 is 14 residues long. CDR3 in DNA: TGTGCCAGCAGCGCGCCCTCCAGGGGGGAGACCCAGTACTTC. It translates to CASSAPSRGETQYF.

This clonotype has more than one count but fewer than ten. The chain carries TRBV29-1 and TRBJ2-7; 10 bases fit TRBD2. Germline values: CDR1 SQVTM, CDR2 ANQGSEA. Trimming cost V 6 bases and J 0 bases; bases outside gene matches: 14. There are 17 residues in the CDR3. The CDR3 region is CSVESVTSGESSYEQYF. DNA for the CDR3: TGCAGCGTCGAGTCCGTAACTAGCGGGGAAAGCTCCTACGAGCAGTACTTC.

This clonotype came up many times. The chain is built from TRBV29-1 and TRBJ2-3, with TRBD2 as a possible D gene (5 bases). The CDR3 sequence is 12 residues long. Germline V gene sequence: CDR1 SQVTM, CDR2 ANQGSEA. Trimming left V 6 bases short and J 1 base short, with 8 bases between. The CDR3 protein is CSVPAGTDTQYF. CDR3 in DNA: TGCAGCGTCCCAGCGGGCACAGATACGCAGTATTTT.

This clonotype was counted only a few times. The V gene is TRBV24-1, the J gene TRBJ1-1, with TRBD1 matching 10 bases. Germline lookup yields CDR1 KGHDR and CDR2 SFDVKD. V gave up 4 bases and J gave up 11 bases; unmatched junction bases: 12. This CDR3 region has 15 residues. The CDR3 region is CATSEPTGGVGAAFF. DNA for the CDR3: TGTGCCACCAGTGAGCCGACAGGGGGCGTTGGAGCGGCTTTCTTT.

The chain joins TRBV5-1 to TRBJ1-1; no reliable D call. Germline V gene sequence: CDR1 SGHRS, CDR2 YFSETQ. V was cut by 2 bases and J by 2 bases, with 7 bases left in between. The CDR3 runs 13 residues. The CDR3 DNA reads as TGCGCCAGCAGCTTCCATCTTAACACTGAAGCTTTCTTT. It specifies CASSFHLNTEAFF.

V usage is TRBV11-3 and J usage is TRBJ2-2; tentative D call: TRBD2 (6 bases). Germline lookup yields CDR1 SGHNT and CDR2 YENEEA. The CDR3 spans 14 residues. Deletions cut 5 bases from V and 7 bases from J, with 14 bases between. CDR3 region: CASSKTTGGGELFF. The CDR3 nucleotides read TGTGCCAGCAGCAAAACCACCGGGGGCGGGGAGCTGTTTTTT.

The sample holds one count of this clonotype. The V gene is TRBV29-1, the J gene TRBJ2-7; D tentatively reads TRBD1 or TRBD2 (5 bases each). In germline, CDR1 is SQVTM, CDR2 ANQGSEA. This CDR3 contains 14 residues. V was pared by 1 base and J by 9 bases, with 19 bases between. The CDR3 coding sequence is TGCAGCGTTGAAGTGGGACCGGGGACCTCAGGGCAGTACTTC. Its translation is CSVEVGPGTSGQYF.

This sequence joins TRBV20-1 and TRBJ2-1; 10 bases match TRBD2. V gave up 5 bases and J gave up 8 bases; unmatched junction bases: 3. Looked up from germline, CDR1 is DFQATT and CDR2 is SNEGSKA (reference sequence). This CDR3 spans 12 amino acids. CDR3 sequence: CSALAGVDEQFF. The CDR3 DNA follows: TGCAGTGCTCTAGCGGGAGTAGATGAGCAGTTCTTC.